Listed below are T cell receptor beta chains from one sample, sequenced in a study of blood T cell repertoires in COVID-19. Clones were read by immunoSEQ multiplex PCR, and TCRdb kept only the in-frame ones, dropping some. The table has 150,000 to 200,000 clones, around 84% seen once. The sequenced sample was peripheral blood. These receptors were collected from a woman between 65 and 79 years old with COVID-19, enrolled during active disease. Each CDR3 is given with its conserved first and last residue.

CDR3aa	j_gene	v_gene
CAISAGGGGNQPQHF	TRBJ1-5	TRBV10-3
CASSSTSRATQYF	TRBJ2-5	TRBV5-1
CAWSVMGTGNGNTIYF	TRBJ1-3	TRBV30
CASSLTSGGSDTQYF	TRBJ2-3	TRBV28
CASSFQGSNSPLHF	TRBJ1-6	TRBV13
CASSLYATEAFF	TRBJ1-1	TRBV18
CASSQDDRGGGNTIYF	TRBJ1-3	TRBV4-2
CASSPQDGSRETQYF	TRBJ2-5	TRBV19
CASVRAGPNTEAFF	TRBJ1-1	TRBV28
CAWSGTGVSNSYEQYF	TRBJ2-7	TRBV30
CASSLASGAFLGEQFF	TRBJ2-1	TRBV11-3
CASSPREDTQYF	TRBJ2-3	TRBV18
CASSINLGLSGELFF	TRBJ2-2	TRBV19
CASHRGLLSNQPQHF	TRBJ1-5	TRBV28
CASSFHTRTGTITGELFF	TRBJ2-2	TRBV7-8
CASSIRTGGERNTEAFF	TRBJ1-1	TRBV19
CASSPLRRDRERRTEAFF	TRBJ1-1	TRBV3-1/TRBV3-2
CASSYSGGRNTEAFF	TRBJ1-1	TRBV6-5
CATSEGGNQPQHF	TRBJ1-5	TRBV24-1
CASRKTGVEGYTF	TRBJ1-2	TRBV7-3
CASSFQDRPFEQYF	TRBJ2-7	TRBV28
CASSYGGANSPLHF	TRBJ1-6	TRBV5-5
CASTPTGRGYTF	TRBJ1-2	TRBV6-6
CATSRDRAGMNTEAFF	TRBJ1-1	TRBV15
CASSVSGGDYNEQFF	TRBJ2-1	TRBV19
CATSDLIWKLGDRGQNTEAFF	TRBJ1-1	TRBV24-1
CASSENTWGAEQGQFF	TRBJ2-1	TRBV6-1
CASSDRTGGYGYTF	TRBJ1-2	TRBV6-1
CASGSPWVYSGGAGEQFF	TRBJ2-1	TRBV12-5
CATSRENRNTGELFF	TRBJ2-2	TRBV15
CAATGTGSLGYTF	TRBJ1-2	TRBV28
CASLRGANSPLHF	TRBJ1-6	TRBV27
CASTKGLGSTDTQYF	TRBJ2-3	TRBV3-1/TRBV3-2
CASTRERADSGNTIYF	TRBJ1-3	TRBV3-1/TRBV3-2
CASSQGTSFGDTQYF	TRBJ2-3	TRBV14
CASSPTGGRTEAFF	TRBJ1-1	TRBV7-3
CASSIWSQPQHF	TRBJ1-5	TRBV19
CASRGSSYEQYF	TRBJ2-7	TRBV6-5
CASTRGGANNEQFF	TRBJ2-1	TRBV5-1
CSKIQGDTQYF	TRBJ2-3	TRBV29-1
CASSLGRDTQYF	TRBJ2-3	TRBV12-3/TRBV12-4
CASSHGQPLNIQYF	TRBJ2-4	TRBV11-2
CASLRQGWGSGELFF	TRBJ2-2	TRBV6-5
CASSALGEGSGFF	TRBJ2-1	TRBV7-2
CASGWDTNEQFF	TRBJ2-1	TRBV2
CASSLAGIGDTEAFF	TRBJ1-1	TRBV28
CASSQGRGGQPLHF	TRBJ1-6	TRBV18
CASSFKWTGYGYTF	TRBJ1-2	TRBV27
CASSPRAGGFTDTQYF	TRBJ2-3	TRBV3-1/TRBV3-2
CATSRDRGGGYTF	TRBJ1-2	TRBV15
CASSEGTVGAFF	TRBJ1-1	TRBV2
CASSYTGEVVETQYF	TRBJ2-5	TRBV6-5
CASSVVGVSPLHF	TRBJ1-6	TRBV9